The T cell receptor (beta chain) under discussion was sequenced for a study of CD8+CD57+ T cells in acquired aplastic anemia. Across the study: Yields of DNA that came from sorted CD4+ and CD8+ cells averaged roughly 3.2 ug. Regarding the study as a whole: In CD8+ cells, Simpson's diversity showed no significant difference between patients and controls. Between patients and controls, about 30 CD8+ CDR3 sequences were found in common.

Turning to this clonotype: The antigen remains undetermined.

Investigators profiled TCR beta VDJ and CDR3 from genomic DNA template. In TCRdb, the reads were re-called with MiXCR into one record per CDR3 protein. The sample lists 200,000 or so distinct CDR3 sequences, around 65% seen once, with 35% to 55% in the top ten. This TCR came from a human donor with severe aplastic anemia or a healthy control (not recorded which). The sample taken for sequencing was sorted CD4+, CD8+, or CD8+CD57+ T cells (not recorded which) from PBMCs.

CDR3 DNA sequence: TGTGCCAGCAGCTCGGGCAGGGTAGGGGGCGAGACCCAGTACTTC. This translates into CASSSGRVGGETQYF. The rearrangement joins TRBV7-7 to TRBJ2-5, with 7 bases fitting TRBD1. Germline V gene lookup returns CDR1 SSHAT and CDR2 FNYEAQ (reference sequence). The J segment lost 5 bases and the V segment lost 4 bases, leaving 10 bases of the junction unmatched. The CDR3 runs 15 residues.